These 16 T cell receptor beta chains were sequenced from one sample in a study of patients and donors after allogeneic stem cell transplantation. From the RT-PCR reads, TCRdb called clonotypes with MiXCR, one entry per CDR3 protein. The sample lists 400,000 to 450,000 distinct CDR3 sequences, approximately 16% occurring once. The sequencing sample was made of blood, either unsorted or a sorted T cell fraction (not recorded which). These receptor sequences come from a human donor who was either an allogeneic HSCT recipient or a stem cell or donor lymphocyte infusion donor (not recorded which). It is not recorded whose cells these are; they may come from a transplant donor.

The genes are TRBV6-1 and TRBJ1-2, with D perhaps TRBD1 (6 bases). With 5 bases removed from V and 8 bases from J, the gap between germline ends came to 15 bases. The CDR3 is 13 residues long. Germline V CDR1 and CDR2: MNHNS, SASEGT. The CDR3 bases are TGTGCCAGCAGTCCCGACAGGTGGGGAGGCTACACCTTC. It codes for CASSPDRWGGYTF.

This clonotype was detected a few times. The rearrangement joins TRBV15 to TRBJ2-7; 10 nucleotides align to TRBD2. Germline CDR1 reads LNHNV; CDR2 reads YYDKDF (reference sequence). The length of the CDR3 is 15 residues. V trimming: 6 bases; J trimming: 6 bases; junction bases outside the gene matches: 11. Here the CDR3 DNA reads TGTGCCACCAGAAAACGGCGCCTAGCGGGAGTCGAGCAGTACTTC. Translating gives CATRKRRLAGVEQYF.

The chain uses TRBV7-9 and TRBJ1-1; 7 bases are shared with TRBD1. Germline-derived CDR1 and CDR2 are SEHNR and FQNEAQ (reference sequence). This CDR3 is 14 amino acids long. The V gene end was trimmed by 5 bases and the J gene end by 6 bases; junction bases not matched to a gene: 9. CDR3 sequence: CASSRDRVGAEAFF. In DNA form, the CDR3 reads TGTGCCAGCAGCCGAGACAGGGTGGGCGCTGAAGCTTTCTTT.

The chain uses TRBV7-9 and TRBJ2-3; 12 nucleotides align to TRBD2. The germline V gene encodes CDR1 SEHNR and CDR2 FQNEAQ (reference sequence). The junction had 8 bases not matched to a gene; V was cut back by 8 bases and J by 2 bases. The CDR3 has 16 amino acids. In DNA form, the CDR3 reads TGTGCCAGCGAGCTAGCGGGAGGGGGATACACAGATACGCAGTATTTT. This encodes CASELAGGGYTDTQYF.

The rearrangement links TRBV12-3 or TRBV12-4 to TRBJ1-2, with D possibly being TRBD1 (6 bases). This CDR3 spans 17 amino acids. Trimming removed 2 bases at V and 3 bases at J, with 19 bases between. CDR3 region: CASSLHGSGRGDYGYTF. The CDR3, as DNA: TGTGCCAGCAGTTTACATGGATCGGGCAGGGGAGACTATGGCTACACCTTC.

The gene calls are TRBV7-9 and TRBJ1-2; D gene uncertain. The germline gives CDR1 SEHNR, CDR2 FQNEAQ (reference sequence). The CDR3 consists of 15 residues. Between the trimmed V and J ends, which lost 1 base and 5 bases, there was a span of 14 bases. CDR3 sequence: CASSLGPESFYGYTF. CDR3 DNA: TGTGCCAGCAGCTTAGGGCCGGAGTCTTTTTATGGCTACACCTTC.

This clonotype was picked up many times. The chain combines TRBV20-1 with TRBJ1-1, with TRBD1 as a possible D gene (5 bases). There are 13 residues in the CDR3. V lost 6 bases and J 1 base, leaving 12 bases between the germline ends. Germline V gene lookup returns CDR1 DFQATT and CDR2 SNEGSKA (reference sequence). CDR3 in amino acids: CSAGRGENTEAFF. For the CDR3, the DNA is TGCAGTGCCGGGCGGGGGGAGAACACTGAAGCTTTCTTT.

This clonotype was picked up many times. J is TRBJ2-1 and V is TRBV15; no clear D gene. V was clipped by 0 bases and J by 3 bases, with 6 bases between them. Germline CDR1 is LNHNV and CDR2 is YYDKDF (reference sequence). This CDR3 is built from 14 residues. The chain's CDR3 is CATSREMDYNEQFF. In DNA, the CDR3 is TGTGCCACCAGCAGAGAAATGGACTACAATGAGCAGTTCTTC.

This chain joins TRBV7-3 and TRBJ2-2, with 7 bases aligning to TRBD1. CDR1 and CDR2 from the germline V gene are SGHTA and FQGTGA. CDR3 size: 15 residues. Trimming at V came to 5 bases and at J to 6 bases, leaving 9 bases not matched to a gene. CDR3 sequence: CASSPTGVKAGELFF. CDR3 nucleotide sequence: TGTGCCAGCAGCCCTACAGGGGTCAAAGCCGGGGAGCTGTTTTTT. The full variable domain, completed using reference TRBV7-3 and TRBJ2-2, is GAGVSQTPSNKVTEKGKYVELRCDPISGHTALYWYRQSLGQGPEFLIYFQGTGAADDSGLPNDRFFAVRPEGSVSTLKIQRTERGDSAVYLCASSPTGVKAGELFFGEGSRLTVL.

The sample holds many counts of this clonotype. The chain links TRBV20-1 to TRBJ1-5; D is possibly TRBD1 (6 bases). The CDR3 covers 16 residues. The germline V gene has CDR1 DFQATT and CDR2 SNEGSKA (reference sequence). V lost 0 bases and J lost 2, with 14 bases in between. The CDR3 loop is CSARDQRRGGNQPQHF. In DNA, the CDR3 is TGCAGTGCTAGAGATCAGCGCAGGGGAGGCAATCAGCCCCAGCATTTT.

CDR3 protein: CASSAQRGSYEQYF. The CDR3 DNA reads TGTGCCAGCAGTGCCCAGCGGGGGTCCTACGAGCAGTACTTC. The chain uses TRBV2 and TRBJ2-7; 8 bases line up with TRBD2. CDR3 length: 14 amino acids. Germline V lookup: CDR1 SNHLY, CDR2 FYNNEI. V was clipped by 4 bases and J by 1 base; unmatched bases: 3.

The chain uses TRBV5-1 and TRBJ1-2; possibly TRBD1 for D (6 bases). This CDR3 is 14 amino acids long. Germline V gives CDR1 SGHRS, CDR2 YFSETQ. The V gene lost 4 bases and the J gene lost 2 bases, with 12 bases spanning the gap. The CDR3 loop is CASSGGQLNYGYTF. In DNA, the CDR3 is TGCGCCAGCAGCGGGGGACAACTCAACTATGGCTACACCTTC. The complete variable domain, with remaining parts taken from reference TRBV5-1 and TRBJ1-2, reads KAGVTQTPRYLIKTRGQQVTLSCSPISGHRSVSWYQQTPGQGLQFLFEYFSETQRNKGNFPGRFSGRQFSNSRSEMNVSTLELGDSALYLCASSGGQLNYGYTFGSGTRLTVV.

This clonotype was seen a few times. This sequence joins TRBV7-2 and TRBJ2-7; a possible D gene is TRBD2 (6 bases). Per the germline V gene, CDR1 is SGHTA and CDR2 is FQGNSA. Trimming cost V 5 bases and J 3 bases, with 17 bases left between them. The CDR3 covers 15 residues. This CDR3 is CASSREGLTYYEQYF. Here the CDR3 DNA reads TGTGCCAGCAGCCGCGAAGGACTAACCTACTACGAGCAGTACTTC.

This clonotype has more than one count but fewer than ten. The chain links TRBV4-1 to TRBJ2-2; 9 nucleotides align to TRBD1. The CDR3 loop spans 16 amino acids. Trimming removed 8 bases from V and 5 bases from J; junction bases left unmatched: 12. Germline V CDR1 and CDR2: MGHRA, YSYEKL. CDR3 amino acids: CASDISGTGSTGELFF. DNA of the CDR3: TGCGCCAGCGATATCTCCGGGACAGGGTCTACCGGGGAGCTGTTTTTT.

This clonotype was detected a few times. V gene TRBV11-2 combines with J gene TRBJ1-3; D remains unclear. Trimming shortened V by 1 base and J by 8 bases, and 6 bases separated the two germline ends. This CDR3 region has 12 residues. Germline V gene sequence: CDR1 SGHAT, CDR2 FQNNGV. The CDR3 DNA is TGTGCCAGCAGCTTAGGTTGGGACACCATATATTTT. Translated: CASSLGWDTIYF.

This clonotype was seen a few times. The genes are TRBV6-2 or TRBV6-3 and TRBJ2-2; D call uncertain. Trimming pared 7 bases from V and 5 bases from J, leaving 8 bases between. This CDR3 comprises 12 residues. Per germline, CDR1 MNHEY and CDR2 SVGEGT. Here the CDR3 reads CASTSTTGELFF. DNA for the CDR3: TGTGCCAGCACCTCCACTACCGGGGAGCTGTTTTTT.